One T cell receptor (beta chain) is described in this entry. Its antigen is undetermined. Added by template switching were UMIs that each held a 6-nucleotide sample barcode. TCRdb re-called the 5' RACE reads and shows each CDR3 protein once, DNA omitted. The sample totals about 380,000 distinct CDR3 sequences. This specimen belongs to a study of monozygotic twins with inflammatory bowel disease. Germline lookup yields CDR1 KGHDR and CDR2 SFDVKD. This CDR3 is 16 amino acids long. Study-wide findings and caveats: Discordant twins had repertoire similarity that did not differ from that of concordant twins, possibly from limited power.

The rearrangement uses TRBV24-1 and TRBJ1-4; with no DNA, the TCRdb D assignment of TRBD1 cannot be verified. Source material: blood. The sequence derives from a human donor with ulcerative colitis or Crohn's disease, or a healthy co-twin of an affected twin (not recorded which). The CDR3 loop is CATSPGHPATNEKLFF.